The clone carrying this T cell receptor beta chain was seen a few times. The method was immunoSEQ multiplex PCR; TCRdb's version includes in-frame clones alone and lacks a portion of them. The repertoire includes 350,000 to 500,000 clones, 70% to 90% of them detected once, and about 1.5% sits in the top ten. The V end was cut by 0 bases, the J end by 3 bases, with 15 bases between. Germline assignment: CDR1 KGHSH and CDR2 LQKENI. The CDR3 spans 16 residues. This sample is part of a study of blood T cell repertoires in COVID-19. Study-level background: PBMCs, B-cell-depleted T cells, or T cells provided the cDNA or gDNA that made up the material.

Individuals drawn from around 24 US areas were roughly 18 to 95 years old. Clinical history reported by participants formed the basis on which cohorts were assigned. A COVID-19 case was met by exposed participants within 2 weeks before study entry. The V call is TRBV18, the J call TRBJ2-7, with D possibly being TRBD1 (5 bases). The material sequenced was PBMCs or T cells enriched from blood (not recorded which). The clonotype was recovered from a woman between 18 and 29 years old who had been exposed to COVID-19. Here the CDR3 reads CASSPPPGKKDYEQYF. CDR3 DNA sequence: TGTGCCAGCTCACCACCTCCAGGGAAAAAGGACTACGAGCAGTACTTC.